These T cell receptor beta chains were read from a single sample in a study of chemoradiotherapy in HPV16-positive cancers. The repertoire was sequenced with immunoSEQ multiplex PCR; TCRdb's copy has only in-frame clones and lacks some. The sample lists more than 6,000 clones; 89% were seen once. Sample: tumor tissue, taken from a patient who underwent chemoradiotherapy. The source of these receptors is a human donor with HPV-associated anogenital cancer. Each CDR3 is given with its conserved first and last residue. A D gene is named only where the DNA matches it firmly. The size field is filled for only some rows; it gives once, few, many or a size class.

j_gene: TRBJ2-7; d_gene: TRBD2; abundance: NA; v_gene: TRBV7-6; CDR3nt: TGTGCCAGCACCTTGGGTCCCCTAGCGGGAGGTTACGAGCAGTACTTC; CDR3aa: CASTLGPLAGGYEQYF
j_gene: TRBJ2-5; d_gene: NA; abundance: once; v_gene: TRBV5-1; CDR3nt: TGCGCCAGCAGCTTGGACGACCCAAAAGAGACCCAGTACTTC; CDR3aa: CASSLDDPKETQYF
j_gene: TRBJ2-7; d_gene: NA; abundance: NA; v_gene: TRBV4-1; CDR3nt: TGCGCCAGCAGCCGTGGACAAGGCGAGCAGTACTTC; CDR3aa: CASSRGQGEQYF
j_gene: TRBJ2-7; d_gene: TRBD2; abundance: NA; v_gene: TRBV27; CDR3nt: TGTGCCAGCAGACTTAGCGGGCGTAGCTACGAGCAGTACTTC; CDR3aa: CASRLSGRSYEQYF
j_gene: TRBJ1-2; d_gene: NA; abundance: once; v_gene: TRBV7-9; CDR3nt: TGTGCCAGCAGCTTAGCGGTCGGGGGAGGAGGCTACACCTTC; CDR3aa: CASSLAVGGGGYTF
j_gene: TRBJ1-2; d_gene: NA; abundance: NA; v_gene: TRBV28; CDR3nt: TGTGCCAGCAGCCCCCTAATCGATTCGGGCTACACCTTC; CDR3aa: CASSPLIDSGYTF
j_gene: TRBJ2-7; d_gene: TRBD1; abundance: NA; v_gene: TRBV5-6; CDR3nt: TGTGCCAGCAGCTTACGGCCAGGGGGCGCCTACGAGCAGTACTTC; CDR3aa: CASSLRPGGAYEQYF
j_gene: TRBJ2-7; d_gene: TRBD1; abundance: NA; v_gene: TRBV28; CDR3nt: TGTGCCAGCAGTACCCGGACAGGATCCTACGAGCAGTACTTC; CDR3aa: CASSTRTGSYEQYF
j_gene: TRBJ2-7; d_gene: NA; abundance: NA; v_gene: TRBV7-2; CDR3nt: TGTGCCAGCAGCTTAGAGCCGGGCTCCTACGAGCAGTACTTC; CDR3aa: CASSLEPGSYEQYF
j_gene: TRBJ2-7; d_gene: TRBD2; abundance: once; v_gene: TRBV15; CDR3nt: TGTGCCACCAGCGAAGGGGCCACTAGCGACGAGCAGTACTTC; CDR3aa: CATSEGATSDEQYF
j_gene: TRBJ2-7; d_gene: NA; abundance: NA; v_gene: TRBV7-8; CDR3nt: TGTGCCAGCAGCTTAAGGCCCCAGTTTGCGGGCTCCTACGAGCAGTACTTC; CDR3aa: CASSLRPQFAGSYEQYF
j_gene: TRBJ2-7; d_gene: TRBD1; abundance: NA; v_gene: TRBV6-1; CDR3nt: TGTGCCAGCACCGAACTCCCGGGACAGGACTACGAGCAGTACTTC; CDR3aa: CASTELPGQDYEQYF
j_gene: TRBJ1-2; d_gene: NA; abundance: NA; v_gene: TRBV19; CDR3nt: TGTGCCAGTAGCCCAGGGGTAAGGGATGGCTACACCTTC; CDR3aa: CASSPGVRDGYTF
j_gene: TRBJ2-1; d_gene: NA; abundance: NA; v_gene: TRBV15; CDR3nt: TGTGCCACCAGCACAGGGGTGGACAATGAGCAGTTCTTC; CDR3aa: CATSTGVDNEQFF
j_gene: TRBJ1-3; d_gene: NA; abundance: few; v_gene: TRBV6-5; CDR3nt: TGTGCCAGCAGTTTTTCAGGGGCTGGAAACACCATATATTTT; CDR3aa: CASSFSGAGNTIYF
j_gene: TRBJ1-4; d_gene: TRBD1; abundance: NA; v_gene: TRBV5-4; CDR3nt: TGTGCCAGCAGCTCTCAAGGGGGCGCGGAAAAACTGTTTTTT; CDR3aa: CASSSQGGAEKLFF
j_gene: TRBJ2-3; d_gene: NA; abundance: NA; v_gene: TRBV7-2; CDR3nt: TGTGCCAGCAGCCTAAATCCGAGCGGAAACACAGATACGCAGTATTTT; CDR3aa: CASSLNPSGNTDTQYF
j_gene: TRBJ1-1; d_gene: NA; abundance: NA; v_gene: TRBV11-3; CDR3nt: TGTGCCAGCAGCCCCCATTCGGGGTTCGACACTGAAGCTTTCTTT; CDR3aa: CASSPHSGFDTEAFF
j_gene: TRBJ2-1; d_gene: TRBD2; abundance: few; v_gene: TRBV4-2; CDR3nt: TGTGCCAGCAGCCAACGACTAGCGGGAGACTACAATGAGCAGTTCTTC; CDR3aa: CASSQRLAGDYNEQFF
j_gene: TRBJ2-6; d_gene: NA; abundance: NA; v_gene: TRBV7-7; CDR3nt: TGTGCCAGCAGCGTGAACATTATGCCACAAAGTCGGGCCAACGTCCTGACTTTC; CDR3aa: CASSVNIMPQSRANVLTF
j_gene: TRBJ2-7; d_gene: NA; abundance: NA; v_gene: TRBV6-1; CDR3nt: TGTGCCAGCAGTGAACGAGGCAGGAGGTACTACGAGCAGTACTTC; CDR3aa: CASSERGRRYYEQYF
j_gene: TRBJ2-7; d_gene: TRBD2; abundance: once; v_gene: TRBV5-5; CDR3nt: TGTGCCAGCAGCCGGGGGGGGACCTACGAGCAGTACTTC; CDR3aa: CASSRGGTYEQYF
j_gene: TRBJ1-6; d_gene: TRBD1; abundance: NA; v_gene: TRBV6-1; CDR3nt: TGTGCCAGCATCCGCTCGGACAGGGGAAATTCACCCCTCCACTTT; CDR3aa: CASIRSDRGNSPLHF
j_gene: TRBJ2-5; d_gene: NA; abundance: NA; v_gene: TRBV5-1; CDR3nt: TGCGCCAGCCCCTCGCGAAACAGGGATGGGGAGACCCAGTACTTC; CDR3aa: CASPSRNRDGETQYF
j_gene: TRBJ2-7; d_gene: TRBD2; abundance: NA; v_gene: TRBV29-1; CDR3nt: TGCAGCGTTCGACGGACTAGCGGTGGCTCCTACGAGCAGTACTTC; CDR3aa: CSVRRTSGGSYEQYF
j_gene: TRBJ1-4; d_gene: NA; abundance: NA; v_gene: TRBV5-1; CDR3nt: TGCGCCAGCAGCTTGACAGGAACTAATGAAAAACTGTTTTTT; CDR3aa: CASSLTGTNEKLFF
j_gene: TRBJ2-1; d_gene: TRBD1; abundance: NA; v_gene: TRBV7-9; CDR3nt: TGTGCCAGCAGCTTGACAGGGAAGGGGATCTTC; CDR3aa: CASSLTGKGIF
j_gene: TRBJ1-5; d_gene: NA; abundance: NA; v_gene: TRBV7-2; CDR3nt: TGTGCCAGCAGCTTAGGGGGGGATTGGAGGAATCAGCCCCAGCATTTT; CDR3aa: CASSLGGDWRNQPQHF
j_gene: TRBJ2-5; d_gene: NA; abundance: once; v_gene: TRBV2; CDR3nt: TGTGCCAGCAGTGAGGAAAGGACAGTCCCGGAGACCCAGTACTTC; CDR3aa: CASSEERTVPETQYF
j_gene: TRBJ2-5; d_gene: NA; abundance: NA; v_gene: TRBV12-5; CDR3nt: TGTGCTAGTGGTTTGGCGCACGAGACCCAGTACTTC; CDR3aa: CASGLAHETQYF
j_gene: TRBJ2-2; d_gene: TRBD2; abundance: NA; v_gene: TRBV11-2; CDR3nt: TGTGCCAGCAGCTTAAGGCGGGAGACAAACGGGGAGCTGTTTTTT; CDR3aa: CASSLRRETNGELFF
j_gene: TRBJ2-1; d_gene: TRBD1; abundance: NA; v_gene: TRBV2; CDR3nt: TGTGCCAGCAGCGACAGGGGGCGACTCAATGAGCAGTTCTTC; CDR3aa: CASSDRGRLNEQFF
j_gene: TRBJ2-1; d_gene: NA; abundance: once; v_gene: TRBV7-3; CDR3nt: TGTGCCAGCAGCTTAAGGTCTTCCCTCAATGAGCAGTTCTTC; CDR3aa: CASSLRSSLNEQFF
j_gene: TRBJ1-1; d_gene: NA; abundance: NA; v_gene: TRBV19; CDR3nt: TGTGCCAGTACGTTCAGGGGACAAGAGGCTTTCTTT; CDR3aa: CASTFRGQEAFF
j_gene: TRBJ2-3; d_gene: NA; abundance: once; v_gene: TRBV19; CDR3nt: TGTGCCAGTAATTCATTCCGTCGGGATACGCAGTATTTT; CDR3aa: CASNSFRRDTQYF
j_gene: TRBJ1-1; d_gene: TRBD1; abundance: NA; v_gene: TRBV28; CDR3nt: TGTGCCAGCAGTTTTGATCAGGGGGCGGTGGCTGAAGCTTTCTTT; CDR3aa: CASSFDQGAVAEAFF
j_gene: TRBJ1-3; d_gene: NA; abundance: NA; v_gene: TRBV6-5; CDR3nt: TGTGCCAGCAGTTACCTCTCCCCAGGGACTGGAAACACCATATATTTT; CDR3aa: CASSYLSPGTGNTIYF
j_gene: TRBJ2-6; d_gene: TRBD2; abundance: once; v_gene: TRBV5-4; CDR3nt: TGTGCCAGCAGCGATGGGAAGGGACTAACTGGGGCCAACGTCCTGACTTTC; CDR3aa: CASSDGKGLTGANVLTF
j_gene: TRBJ1-2; d_gene: NA; abundance: NA; v_gene: TRBV14; CDR3nt: TGTGCCAGCAGCCAAGGGGCAGGCCGAAGATACTATGGCTACACCTTC; CDR3aa: CASSQGAGRRYYGYTF
j_gene: TRBJ1-4; d_gene: NA; abundance: NA; v_gene: TRBV6-6; CDR3nt: TGTGCCAGCTCCTCCAGAGCCCTTGAAAAACTGTTTTTT; CDR3aa: CASSSRALEKLFF
j_gene: TRBJ2-7; d_gene: NA; abundance: NA; v_gene: TRBV6-5; CDR3nt: TGTGCCAGCAGTTCGCAGGGGTTGCGCGAGCAGTACTTC; CDR3aa: CASSSQGLREQYF
j_gene: TRBJ2-7; d_gene: TRBD2; abundance: NA; v_gene: TRBV5-1; CDR3nt: TGCGCCAGCAGCTTGGGGGAGGGCCGAGGGCAGTACTTC; CDR3aa: CASSLGEGRGQYF
j_gene: TRBJ1-1; d_gene: NA; abundance: NA; v_gene: TRBV7-6; CDR3nt: TGTGCCAGCACCCTCCAAGGAGGGTCTGGAGAAGCTTTCTTT; CDR3aa: CASTLQGGSGEAFF
j_gene: TRBJ1-2; d_gene: NA; abundance: NA; v_gene: TRBV29-1; CDR3nt: TGCAGCGTTGGCCAGGGAAACTATGGCTACACCTTC; CDR3aa: CSVGQGNYGYTF
j_gene: TRBJ1-1; d_gene: NA; abundance: NA; v_gene: TRBV6-6; CDR3nt: TGTGCCAGCAGAGGATCTGTTAGGGCTGAAGCTTTCTTT; CDR3aa: CASRGSVRAEAFF